Sequencing of this T cell receptor (beta chain) was carried out in a study of cytomegalovirus exposure and HLA in healthy donors. Overall study context: Around 200 million T cells yielded around 100 million unique TCR beta sequences, as an earlier analysis found.

With regard to this clone: Antigen: not known.

Regarding the study as a whole: Association with HLA alleles at 0.05 false discovery rate was found for 17,000 or so TCR beta sequences in a later analysis. Reported results showed that the classifier diagnosed cytomegalovirus status with high specificity and sensitivity. As was reported, the HLA-A and HLA-B alleles of most subjects were accurately predicted from TCR beta sequences.

In germline, CDR1 is MNHNY, CDR2 SVGAGI (reference sequence). CDR3 size: 16 residues. Losses at the gene ends were 2 bases for V and 1 base for J; bases not matched to a gene: 8. PCR amplification relied on 60 Vbeta primers (plus 13 Jbeta primers). The table came from immunoSEQ multiplex PCR; TCRdb's copy has only in-frame clones and leaves some out. The ten top clones account for under 2%, within a sample of about 150,000 clones. Specimen: PBMCs. The chain combines TRBV6-6 with TRBJ2-7, with 7 bases matching TRBD2. The sequence derives from a woman in her forties or fifties in good health and CMV-seronegative. The DNA of the CDR3 is TGTGCCAGCAGTTACGTCTCTAGCGGAGGATCCTACGAGCAGTACTTC. This codes for CASSYVSSGGSYEQYF.